This record looks at one T cell receptor (beta chain) sequence and its context. As yet, its antigen is unknown. The source of the sample is a study of OX40 agonist ivuxolimab in advanced cancers. Study-wide context: Partial responses were achieved by three patients, one with hepatocellular carcinoma and two with cutaneous melanoma.

V shed 2 bases and J shed 9 bases, with 20 bases lying between them. Per germline, CDR1 WNHNN and CDR2 SYGVQD (reference sequence). The CDR3 sequence is 16 residues long. Measured with immunoSEQ multiplex PCR; TCRdb has only the in-frame clones, and not every one. The sample lists around 74,000 clones, 80% to 90% occurring once. Anyone with autoimmune disease history or systemic immunosuppression was excluded. The study's findings and limits: The investigators did not determine what antigen specificity the expanded peripheral T cells had.

V usage is TRBV10-1 and J usage is TRBJ1-3, with a tentative D call TRBD1 (5 bases). The material sequenced was CD4+ or CD8+ T cells sorted from blood, taken in a trial of the OX40 agonist ivuxolimab. The clonotype was recovered from an adult with an advanced solid tumor such as melanoma, head and neck, liver or kidney cancer. CDR3 region: CASSEDRTGPGATIYF. CDR3 in DNA: TGCGCCAGCAGTGAGGATCGGACGGGACCTGGGGCCACCATATATTTT.